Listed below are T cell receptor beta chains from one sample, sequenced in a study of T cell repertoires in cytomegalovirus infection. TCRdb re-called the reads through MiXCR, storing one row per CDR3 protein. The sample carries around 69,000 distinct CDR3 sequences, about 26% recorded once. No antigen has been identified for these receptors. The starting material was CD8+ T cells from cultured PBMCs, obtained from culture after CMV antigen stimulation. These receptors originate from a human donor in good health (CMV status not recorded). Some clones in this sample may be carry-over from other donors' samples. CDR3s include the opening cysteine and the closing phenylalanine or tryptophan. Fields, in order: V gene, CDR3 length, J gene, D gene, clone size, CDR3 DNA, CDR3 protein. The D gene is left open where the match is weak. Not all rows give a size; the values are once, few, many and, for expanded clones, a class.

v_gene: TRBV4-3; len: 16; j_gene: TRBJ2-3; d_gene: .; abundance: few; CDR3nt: TGCGCCAGCAGCCAAGACCCGGACAGAAGCACAGATACGCAGTATTTT; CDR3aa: CASSQDPDRSTDTQYF
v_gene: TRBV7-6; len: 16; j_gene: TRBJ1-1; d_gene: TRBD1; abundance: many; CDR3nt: TGTGCCAGCAGCCACGGTCGGACAGGGCTAAACACTGAAGCTTTCTTT; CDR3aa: CASSHGRTGLNTEAFF
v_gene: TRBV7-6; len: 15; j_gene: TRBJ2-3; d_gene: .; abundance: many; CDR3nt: TGTGCCAGCAGCTTAGGAACGCCAGGTACAGATACGCAGTATTTT; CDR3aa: CASSLGTPGTDTQYF
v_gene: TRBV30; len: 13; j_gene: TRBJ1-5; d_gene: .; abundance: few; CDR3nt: TGTGCCTGGACAGAAGGGAACAATCAGCCCCAGCATTTT; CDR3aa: CAWTEGNNQPQHF
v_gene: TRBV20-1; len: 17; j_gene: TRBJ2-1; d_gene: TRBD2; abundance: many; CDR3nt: TGCAGTGCTAGTTCGCGGACTAGCGGGATCTCCTACAATGAGCAGTTCTTC; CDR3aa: CSASSRTSGISYNEQFF
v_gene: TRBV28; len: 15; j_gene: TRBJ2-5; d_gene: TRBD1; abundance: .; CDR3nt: TGTGCCAGCAGTTTAAGGCAGGGGGCTAGGGAGACCCAGTACTTC; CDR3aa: CASSLRQGARETQYF
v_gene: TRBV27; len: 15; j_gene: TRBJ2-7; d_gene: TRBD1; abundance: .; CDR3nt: TGTGCCAGCAGTTTTCTCCCGACAGGGGGTAACGAGCAGTACTTC; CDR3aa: CASSFLPTGGNEQYF
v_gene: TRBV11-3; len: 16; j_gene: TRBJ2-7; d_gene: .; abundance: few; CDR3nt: TGTGCCAGCAGCTTACTCCGCCCGACAGAAGGCTACGAGCAGTACTTC; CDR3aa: CASSLLRPTEGYEQYF
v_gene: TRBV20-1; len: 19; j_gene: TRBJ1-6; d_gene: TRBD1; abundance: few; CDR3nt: TGCAGTGCTAGAGATTCCGGGACAGGGGGTACCTATGGGAATTCACCCCTCCACTTT; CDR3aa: CSARDSGTGGTYGNSPLHF
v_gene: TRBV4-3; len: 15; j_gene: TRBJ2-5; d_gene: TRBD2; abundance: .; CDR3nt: TGCGCCAGCAGCCAAGATCGGGGGGACCAAGAGACCCAGTACTTC; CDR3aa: CASSQDRGDQETQYF
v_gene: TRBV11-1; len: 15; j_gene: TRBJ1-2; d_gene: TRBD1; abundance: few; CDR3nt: TGTGCCAGCAGCTCCGGACAGGGGGCATGGGATGGCTACACCTTC; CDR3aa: CASSSGQGAWDGYTF
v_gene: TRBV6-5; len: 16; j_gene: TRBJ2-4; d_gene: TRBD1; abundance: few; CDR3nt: TGTGCCAGCAGGTCGACAGGGGAACTAGCCAAAAACATTCAGTACTTC; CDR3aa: CASRSTGELAKNIQYF
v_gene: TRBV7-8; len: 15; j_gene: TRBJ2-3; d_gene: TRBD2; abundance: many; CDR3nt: TGTGCCAGCAGCTTAGGAGGGAGGGCTCCAGATACGCAGTATTTT; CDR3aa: CASSLGGRAPDTQYF
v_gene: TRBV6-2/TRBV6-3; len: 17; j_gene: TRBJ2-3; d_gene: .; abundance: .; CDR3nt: TGTGCCAGCAGTTCCCCCTTGGCGGGACTGCGCACAGATACGCAGTATTTT; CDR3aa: CASSSPLAGLRTDTQYF
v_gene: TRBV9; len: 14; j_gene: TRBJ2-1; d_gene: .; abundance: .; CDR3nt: TGTGCCAGCAGCGTAGGTACTGAACGAGGTGAGCAGTTCTTC; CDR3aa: CASSVGTERGEQFF
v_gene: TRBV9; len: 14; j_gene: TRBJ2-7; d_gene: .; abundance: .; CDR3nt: TGTGCCAGCAGCGTAAGGGACTCGTCCTACGAGCAGTACTTC; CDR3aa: CASSVRDSSYEQYF
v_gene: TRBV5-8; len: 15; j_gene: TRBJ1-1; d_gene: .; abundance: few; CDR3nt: TGTGCCAGCAGCTTAACGGGGGAAAGGAACACTGAAGCTTTCTTT; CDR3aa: CASSLTGERNTEAFF
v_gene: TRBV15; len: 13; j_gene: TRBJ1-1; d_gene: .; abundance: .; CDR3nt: TGTGCCACCAGCAGAGATGGGGGCGCTGAAGCTTTCTTT; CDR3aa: CATSRDGGAEAFF
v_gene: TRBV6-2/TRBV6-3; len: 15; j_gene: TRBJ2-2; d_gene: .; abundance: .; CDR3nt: TGTGCCAGCAGTTACACCGGCGGGTATACCGGGGAGCTGTTTTTT; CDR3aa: CASSYTGGYTGELFF
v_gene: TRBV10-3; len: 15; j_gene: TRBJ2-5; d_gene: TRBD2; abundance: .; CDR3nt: TGTGCCATCAGTGAGGGGACTAGCGAAAAAGAGACCCAGTACTTC; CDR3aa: CAISEGTSEKETQYF
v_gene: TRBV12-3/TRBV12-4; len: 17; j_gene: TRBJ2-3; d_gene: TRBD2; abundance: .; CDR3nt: TGTGCCAGCAGGTCCCGGGGACTAGCGGGAGGCACAGATACGCAGTATTTT; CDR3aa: CASRSRGLAGGTDTQYF
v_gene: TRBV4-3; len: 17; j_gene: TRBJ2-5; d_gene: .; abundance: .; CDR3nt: TGCGCCAGCAGCCAAGAATTGGGGTTTGGTACTCAAGAGACCCAGTACTTC; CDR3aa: CASSQELGFGTQETQYF
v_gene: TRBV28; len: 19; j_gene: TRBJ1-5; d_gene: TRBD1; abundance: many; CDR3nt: TGTGCCAGCAGTTTATTTCGGGACAGGGGGCTTTTGGGCAATCAGCCCCAGCATTTT; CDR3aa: CASSLFRDRGLLGNQPQHF
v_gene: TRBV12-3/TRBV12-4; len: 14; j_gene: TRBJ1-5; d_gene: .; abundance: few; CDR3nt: TGTGCCAGCAGTTTGATGGGGCACAATCAGCCCCAGCATTTT; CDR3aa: CASSLMGHNQPQHF
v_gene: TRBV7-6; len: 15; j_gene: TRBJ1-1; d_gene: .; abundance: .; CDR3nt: TGTGCCAGCAGCTTAGCGGCAGGGTCTTTCACTGAAGCTTTCTTT; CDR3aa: CASSLAAGSFTEAFF
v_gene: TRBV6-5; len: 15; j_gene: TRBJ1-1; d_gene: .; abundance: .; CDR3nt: TGTGCCAGCAGTTACGGGACCGCTATCACTCACGAAGCTTTCTTT; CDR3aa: CASSYGTAITHEAFF
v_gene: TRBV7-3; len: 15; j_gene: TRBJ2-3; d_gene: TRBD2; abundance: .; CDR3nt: TGTGCCAGCAGCTCGACTAGCGGGGACACAGATACGCAGTATTTT; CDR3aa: CASSSTSGDTDTQYF
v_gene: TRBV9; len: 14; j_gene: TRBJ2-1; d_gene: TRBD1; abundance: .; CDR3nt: TGTGCCAGCAGCCCCTGGGACAGTGGAAATGAGCAGTTCTTC; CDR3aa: CASSPWDSGNEQFF
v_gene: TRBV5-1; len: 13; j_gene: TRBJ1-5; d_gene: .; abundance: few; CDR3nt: TGCGCCAGCTCCAGGGCCACGGGTCAGCCCCAGCATTTT; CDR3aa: CASSRATGQPQHF
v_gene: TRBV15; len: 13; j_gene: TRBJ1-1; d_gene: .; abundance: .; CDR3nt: TGTGCCACCAGCAGAGGCGTGAACACTGAAGCTTTCTTT; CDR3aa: CATSRGVNTEAFF
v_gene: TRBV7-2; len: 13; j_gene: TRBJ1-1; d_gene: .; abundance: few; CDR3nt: TGTGCCAGCAGGTCTCAGGGAAACACTGAAGCTTTCTTT; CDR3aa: CASRSQGNTEAFF
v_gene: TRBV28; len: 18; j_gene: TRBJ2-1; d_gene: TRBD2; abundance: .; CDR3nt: TGTGCCAGCAGTTTTCCTAGCGGGGGGGCCTCGGCTTACAATGAGCAGTTCTTC; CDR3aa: CASSFPSGGASAYNEQFF
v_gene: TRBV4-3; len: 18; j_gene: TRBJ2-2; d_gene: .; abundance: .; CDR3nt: TGCGCCAGCAGCCAAGATAAGGGACTCACTAGCCACACCGGGGAGCTGTTTTTT; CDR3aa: CASSQDKGLTSHTGELFF
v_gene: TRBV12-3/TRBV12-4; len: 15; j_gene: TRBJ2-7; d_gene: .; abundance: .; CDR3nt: TGTGCCAGCAGTTTCCCCACTAGATACCCCTACGAGCAGTACTTC; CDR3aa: CASSFPTRYPYEQYF
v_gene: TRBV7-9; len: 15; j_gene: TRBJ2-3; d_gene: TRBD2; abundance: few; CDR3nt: TGTGCCAGCAGCCTCCAAAAGCGGGACACAGATACGCAGTATTTT; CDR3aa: CASSLQKRDTDTQYF
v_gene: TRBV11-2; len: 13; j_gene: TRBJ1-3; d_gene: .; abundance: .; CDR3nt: TGTGCCAGCTTTAAGGACGAGGGAAACACCATATATTTT; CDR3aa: CASFKDEGNTIYF
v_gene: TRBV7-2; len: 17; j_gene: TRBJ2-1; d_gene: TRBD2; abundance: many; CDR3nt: TGTGCCAGCAGCTTAGCGAGCGGACTAGCGGACTACAATGAGCAGTTCTTC; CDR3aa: CASSLASGLADYNEQFF
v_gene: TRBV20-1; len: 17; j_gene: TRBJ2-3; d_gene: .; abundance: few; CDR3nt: TGCAGTGCTAGAGATCATCAGGGTCGAGGCGGCACAGATACGCAGTATTTT; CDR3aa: CSARDHQGRGGTDTQYF
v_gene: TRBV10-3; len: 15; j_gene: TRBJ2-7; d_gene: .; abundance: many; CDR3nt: TGTGCCATCAGTGAGGTGCCGGCCCCCGGGTACGAGCAGTACTTC; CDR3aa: CAISEVPAPGYEQYF
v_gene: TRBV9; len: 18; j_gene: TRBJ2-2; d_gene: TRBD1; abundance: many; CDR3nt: TGTGCCAGCAGCGACCCGGGACAGGGGGCGGTCGACACCGGGGAGCTGTTTTTT; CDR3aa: CASSDPGQGAVDTGELFF
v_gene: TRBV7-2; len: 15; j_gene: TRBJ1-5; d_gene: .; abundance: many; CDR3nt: TGTGCCAGCAGCTTAGGGGGAGGGGTACTACAGCCCCAGCATTTT; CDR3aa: CASSLGGGVLQPQHF
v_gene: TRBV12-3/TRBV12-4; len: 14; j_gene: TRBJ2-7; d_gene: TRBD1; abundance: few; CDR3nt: TGTGCCAGCAGCTTCGACAGGGGCGTTCGTGGGCAGTACTTC; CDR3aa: CASSFDRGVRGQYF
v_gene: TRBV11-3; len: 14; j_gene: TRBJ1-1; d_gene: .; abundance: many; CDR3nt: TGTGCCAGCAGCTTAGCGGCAGGTTGGCAAGAAGCTTTCTTT; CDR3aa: CASSLAAGWQEAFF
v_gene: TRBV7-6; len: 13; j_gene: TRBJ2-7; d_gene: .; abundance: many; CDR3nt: TGTGCCAGCAGCTTGGACAGTACCTACGAGCAGTACTTC; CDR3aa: CASSLDSTYEQYF
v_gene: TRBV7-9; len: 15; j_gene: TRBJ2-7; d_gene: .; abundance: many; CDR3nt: TGTGCCAGCAGCTTAGAGGGGCTAGCGATCTACGAGCAGTACTTC; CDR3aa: CASSLEGLAIYEQYF
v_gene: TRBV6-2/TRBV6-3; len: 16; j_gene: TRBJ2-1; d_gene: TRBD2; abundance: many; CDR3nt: TGTGCCAGCAGCCCGACGGGACTAGCGGCCTACAATGAGCAGTTCTTC; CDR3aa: CASSPTGLAAYNEQFF
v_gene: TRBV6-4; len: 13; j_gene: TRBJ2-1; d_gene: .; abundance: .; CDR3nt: TGTGCCAGCAGTGACCTGCTCTACAATGAGCAGTTCTTC; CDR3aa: CASSDLLYNEQFF
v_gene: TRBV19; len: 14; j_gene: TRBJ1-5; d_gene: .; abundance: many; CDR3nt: TGTGCCAGTAGTATAGTGGAGGGGAGACAGCCCCAGCATTTT; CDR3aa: CASSIVEGRQPQHF
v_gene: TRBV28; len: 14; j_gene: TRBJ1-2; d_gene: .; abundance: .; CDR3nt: TGTGCCAGCCAGCTGAGGGGAGAAAGGGGTGGCTACACCTTC; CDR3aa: CASQLRGERGGYTF
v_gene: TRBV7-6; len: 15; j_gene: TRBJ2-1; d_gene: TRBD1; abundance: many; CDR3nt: TGTGCCAGCAGCTCGCGGACAGGGGGTAGTAATGAGCAGTTCTTC; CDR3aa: CASSSRTGGSNEQFF
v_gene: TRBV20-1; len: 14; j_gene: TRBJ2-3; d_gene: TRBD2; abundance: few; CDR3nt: TGCAGTGCTAGAGATTGGCGGGGGGGAGATACGCAGTATTTT; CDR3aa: CSARDWRGGDTQYF
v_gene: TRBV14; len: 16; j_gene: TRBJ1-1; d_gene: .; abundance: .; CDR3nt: TGTGCCAGCAGCCAAGCTCGCAGGGGACCGGTCACTGAAGCTTTCTTT; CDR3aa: CASSQARRGPVTEAFF
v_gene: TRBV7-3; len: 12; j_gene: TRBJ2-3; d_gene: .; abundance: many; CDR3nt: TGTGCCAGCGGCTCCGGGGCAGATACGCAGTATTTT; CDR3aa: CASGSGADTQYF
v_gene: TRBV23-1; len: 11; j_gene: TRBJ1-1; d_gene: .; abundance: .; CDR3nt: TGCGCCAGCAAAGGGACCCTTGAAGCTTTCTTT; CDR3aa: CASKGTLEAFF